The T cell receptor (beta chain) under discussion was sequenced for a study of blood T cell repertoires in COVID-19. For the study at large: Whether acute or convalescent, the COVID-19 samples came from the United States, Italy and Spain. T cells, B-cell-depleted T cells, or PBMCs provided the cDNA or gDNA that served as material.

The ends were cut back, 0 bases at V and 0 bases at J, with 3 bases in the middle. The CDR3 runs to 14 residues. In germline, CDR1 is PRHDT, CDR2 FYEKMQ (reference sequence). In Seattle, patients joined the study during active infection and were tracked longitudinally. The authors' processing: Estimation of nucleated cell counts relied on the amplification of reference gene primers. Only in-frame clones appear in the TCRdb table, and some are missing; sequencing was by immunoSEQ multiplex PCR. For V, J and clone size, that table is used; D and trimming come from the DNA. There are fewer than 650,000 clones in the sample; about 89% occur only once, and roughly 7.4% lies in the top ten.

The material sequenced was peripheral blood. V is TRBV13 and J is TRBJ2-4; D not resolved. This sequence was found in a woman aged 45 to 65 with COVID-19, enrolled during active disease. The CDR3 DNA reads TGTGCCAGCAGCTTAGGCCTAGCCAAAAACATTCAGTACTTC. It translates to CASSLGLAKNIQYF.